This is a list of T cell receptor beta chains from one sample in a study of control samples from healthy donors and cancer patients. Sequenced by immunoSEQ multiplex PCR; TCRdb stores in-frame clones only, minus some. The table includes tens of thousands of clones, less than 85% detected once. The sequenced sample was PBMCs. These TCRs come from an older man with lung cancer. CDR3s include the opening cysteine and the closing phenylalanine or tryptophan. The order of the fields is D gene, J gene, V gene, clone size, CDR3 protein, CDR3 DNA. A D gene is named only where the DNA matches it firmly. A clone size is listed for some rows: how often the clone was seen (once, few, many), or a class if it is expanded.

d_call: .; j_call: TRBJ2-1; v_call: TRBV4-3; clone_size: .; cdr3_aa: CASSQEAGGPHNEQFF; cdr3_nt: TGCGCCAGCAGCCAAGAGGCCGGGGGGCCTCACAATGAGCAGTTCTTC
d_call: .; j_call: TRBJ1-1; v_call: TRBV7-6; clone_size: .; cdr3_aa: CASSPRGGLKNTEAFF; cdr3_nt: TGTGCCAGCAGCCCCCGCGGGGGACTAAAGAACACTGAAGCTTTCTTT
d_call: .; j_call: TRBJ1-2; v_call: TRBV27; clone_size: .; cdr3_aa: CASALGVNYGYTF; cdr3_nt: TGTGCCAGCGCCTTAGGTGTTAACTATGGCTACACCTTC
d_call: .; j_call: TRBJ1-2; v_call: TRBV2; clone_size: .; cdr3_aa: CASRASTANYGYTF; cdr3_nt: TGTGCCAGCAGGGCGTCTACAGCTAACTATGGCTACACCTTC
d_call: .; j_call: TRBJ2-7; v_call: TRBV3-1/TRBV3-2; clone_size: .; cdr3_aa: CASSQGPALSYEQYF; cdr3_nt: TGTGCCAGCAGCCAGGGCCCAGCACTCTCCTACGAGCAGTACTTC
d_call: TRBD1; j_call: TRBJ2-5; v_call: TRBV6-5; clone_size: .; cdr3_aa: CASSYGTASGTQYF; cdr3_nt: TGTGCCAGCAGTTACGGGACAGCCTCGGGGACCCAGTACTTC
d_call: TRBD1; j_call: TRBJ1-1; v_call: TRBV29-1; clone_size: once; cdr3_aa: CSVEEAGGGTEAFF; cdr3_nt: TGCAGCGTTGAAGAAGCAGGGGGTGGCACTGAAGCTTTCTTT
d_call: .; j_call: TRBJ1-5; v_call: TRBV24-1; clone_size: .; cdr3_aa: CATSDATDSNQPQHF; cdr3_nt: TGTGCCACCAGTGATGCCACAGATTCGAATCAGCCCCAGCATTTT
d_call: .; j_call: TRBJ1-1; v_call: TRBV5-1; clone_size: .; cdr3_aa: CASSLTPNTEAFF; cdr3_nt: TGCGCCAGCAGCTTGACACCGAACACTGAAGCTTTCTTT
d_call: TRBD1; j_call: TRBJ1-2; v_call: TRBV6-5; clone_size: .; cdr3_aa: CASSYRDSSDGYTF; cdr3_nt: TGTGCCAGCAGTTATAGGGACAGTTCGGATGGCTACACCTTC
d_call: .; j_call: TRBJ1-5; v_call: TRBV11-2; clone_size: .; cdr3_aa: CASSLDSQPQHF; cdr3_nt: TGTGCCAGCAGCTTAGATAGTCAGCCCCAGCATTTT
d_call: .; j_call: TRBJ2-5; v_call: TRBV3-1/TRBV3-2; clone_size: few; cdr3_aa: CASSLQETQYF; cdr3_nt: TGTGCCAGCAGCCTGCAAGAGACCCAGTACTTC
d_call: TRBD1; j_call: TRBJ1-1; v_call: TRBV10-3; clone_size: .; cdr3_aa: CAISEGQVNTEAFF; cdr3_nt: TGTGCCATCAGTGAGGGACAGGTTAACACTGAAGCTTTCTTT
d_call: TRBD1; j_call: TRBJ2-1; v_call: TRBV24-1; clone_size: .; cdr3_aa: CATSDLRTGGNEQFF; cdr3_nt: TGTGCCACCAGTGATCTTAGGACAGGGGGCAATGAGCAGTTCTTC
d_call: TRBD2; j_call: TRBJ2-5; v_call: TRBV5-6; clone_size: .; cdr3_aa: CASSSGLAETQYF; cdr3_nt: TGTGCCAGCAGCTCGGGACTAGCGGAGACCCAGTACTTC
d_call: TRBD2; j_call: TRBJ2-3; v_call: TRBV9; clone_size: .; cdr3_aa: CASSERGNTDTQYF; cdr3_nt: TGTGCCAGCAGCGAGCGGGGAAACACAGATACGCAGTATTTT
d_call: TRBD2; j_call: TRBJ2-2; v_call: TRBV7-9; clone_size: once; cdr3_aa: CASSLGTSGGHTGELFF; cdr3_nt: TGTGCCAGCAGCTTAGGGACTAGCGGGGGCCACACCGGGGAGCTGTTTTTT
d_call: .; j_call: TRBJ2-5; v_call: TRBV5-6; clone_size: .; cdr3_aa: CASSWGGGLGETQYF; cdr3_nt: TGTGCCAGCAGCTGGGGTGGGGGGCTAGGAGAGACCCAGTACTTC
d_call: .; j_call: TRBJ2-1; v_call: TRBV24-1; clone_size: .; cdr3_aa: CATSDRDVVFVEQFF; cdr3_nt: TGTGCCACCAGTGACAGGGACGTGGTTTTTGTTGAGCAGTTCTTC
d_call: TRBD1; j_call: TRBJ1-2; v_call: TRBV5-1; clone_size: few; cdr3_aa: CASSPRGTGGSDGYTF; cdr3_nt: TGCGCCAGCAGCCCTAGGGGGACAGGGGGCTCGGATGGCTACACCTTC
d_call: TRBD2; j_call: TRBJ2-1; v_call: TRBV4-2; clone_size: .; cdr3_aa: CASSQALAAGGDYNEQFF; cdr3_nt: TGTGCCAGCAGCCAAGCTTTGGCAGCGGGGGGCGACTACAATGAGCAGTTCTTC
d_call: .; j_call: TRBJ2-6; v_call: TRBV18; clone_size: .; cdr3_aa: CASSTTKVSGANVLTF; cdr3_nt: TGTGCCAGCTCAACGACGAAGGTCTCTGGGGCCAACGTCCTGACTTTC
d_call: TRBD1; j_call: TRBJ1-2; v_call: TRBV28; clone_size: few; cdr3_aa: CASSTGPGQGIGYTF; cdr3_nt: TGTGCCAGCAGTACGGGACCGGGACAGGGCATTGGCTACACCTTC
d_call: TRBD2; j_call: TRBJ2-1; v_call: TRBV19; clone_size: .; cdr3_aa: CASSRGLAGHSVGDEQFF; cdr3_nt: TGTGCCAGTAGCCGTGGACTAGCGGGGCACTCTGTTGGCGATGAGCAGTTCTTC
d_call: .; j_call: TRBJ1-3; v_call: TRBV2; clone_size: .; cdr3_aa: CASSASPSGNTIYF; cdr3_nt: TGTGCCAGCAGTGCCAGCCCCTCTGGAAACACCATATATTTT
d_call: .; j_call: TRBJ2-1; v_call: TRBV24-1; clone_size: .; cdr3_aa: CATSDRDYNEQFF; cdr3_nt: TGTGCCACCAGTGACCGGGACTACAATGAGCAGTTCTTC
d_call: .; j_call: TRBJ1-1; v_call: TRBV6-6; clone_size: many; cdr3_aa: CASSWGRNTEAFF; cdr3_nt: TGTGCCAGCAGTTGGGGTCGGAACACTGAAGCTTTCTTT